The clone carrying this T cell receptor (beta chain) was detected only a few times. Here immunoSEQ multiplex PCR was the method, and the copy in TCRdb shows in-frame clones only, minus some. In the table there are 140,000 to 150,000 clones, roughly 84% of which are singletons. This sample was included in a study of blood T cell repertoires in COVID-19. Trimming at V came to 0 bases and at J to 3 bases, leaving 5 bases not matched to a gene. Germline V gene data show CDR1 as SGDLS and CDR2 as YYNGEE. This CDR3 contains 16 residues. The sample was PBMCs or T cells enriched from blood (not recorded which). The sequence was collected from a woman aged 45-60 years who had been exposed to COVID-19. The chain recombines TRBV9 with TRBJ2-7; 11 bases are shared with TRBD2. The DNA of the CDR3 is TGTGCCAGCAGCGTAGGAGGTAGCGGGAGGGTCTACGAGCAGTACTTC. It yields the protein CASSVGGSGRVYEQYF.